This T cell receptor beta chain was obtained from a study of blood T cell repertoires in COVID-19. Study information: Samples taken during acute and convalescent COVID-19 were collected in the United States, Italy and Spain. From T cells, B-cell-depleted T cells, or PBMCs came the material, which was cDNA or gDNA.

Germline lookup yields CDR1 SGHDT and CDR2 YYEEEE. The germline V and J ends were trimmed by 0 bases and 3 bases, with 11 bases remaining between them. The length of the CDR3 is 15 residues. In the source study's methods: Scientists estimated how many nucleated cells there were by amplifying reference gene primers. TCRdb's copy holds only in-frame clones and misses some; the assay was immunoSEQ multiplex PCR. V and J calls and clone size are copied from that table; D and trimming were computed from the DNA. The sample contains 150,000 to 200,000 clones, 87% of which appear only once. Sequenced: peripheral blood. The chain recombines TRBV5-6 with TRBJ2-3; D possibly corresponds to TRBD1 (5 bases). The receptor was isolated from a woman in her seventies with COVID-19, enrolled during active disease. The CDR3 protein is CASSLDRRPTDTQYF. CDR3 bases: TGTGCCAGCAGCTTGGACAGGCGCCCTACAGATACGCAGTATTTT.